One and the same sample provided the 13 T cell receptor beta chains below, sequenced in a study of T cell responses to AZD1222 COVID-19 vaccine. The protocol was immunoSEQ multiplex PCR, while the TCRdb copy is restricted to in-frame clones and leaves out a portion. The repertoire consists of about 180,000 clones, with over 85% occurring once and the leading ten covering around 0.96%. Sequencing was performed on peripheral blood, taken 28 days after the second dose of the MenACWY control vaccine. Source of these receptors: an adult who received the MenACWY meningococcal vaccine as a control.

The V call is TRBV6-1, the J call TRBJ1-3; D uncertain. This CDR3 spans 14 amino acids. CDR1 is MNHNS, CDR2 SASEGT, per germline. V was pared by 3 bases and J by 5 bases, with 11 bases between. The CDR3 loop reads CASSEADGRNTIYF. The CDR3 DNA follows: TGTGCCAGCAGTGAGGCAGACGGGAGAAACACCATATATTTT.

This clone was detected only once. The CDR3 DNA sequence: TGTGCCAGCAGTTATAGACAGGGTTGGGGCACTGAAGCTTTCTTT. It yields the protein CASSYRQGWGTEAFF. This rearrangement joins TRBV25-1 to TRBJ1-1, with 7 bases fitting TRBD1. CDR1 MGHDK and CDR2 SYGVNS come from the germline V gene. The CDR3 has 15 amino acids. After removal of 5 bases from V and 4 bases from J, the junction contained 10 bases not matched to a gene.

The chain recombines TRBV12-3 or TRBV12-4 with TRBJ1-2; D unresolved. This CDR3 has 13 residues. Trimming cost V 6 bases and J 2 bases, with 10 bases left between them. The CDR3: CASSLGENYGYTF. For the CDR3, the DNA is TGTGCCAGCAGCCTCGGGGAGAACTATGGCTACACCTTC.

CDR3 nucleotide sequence: TGTGCCAGCTCACCAGAACTAGCGGGCACCGGGGAGCTGTTTTTT. This sequence encodes CASSPELAGTGELFF. The rearrangement links TRBV18 to TRBJ2-2; 9 nucleotides line up with TRBD2. The germline CDR1 and CDR2 sequences are KGHSH and LQKENI. Unmatched junction bases numbered 2, after V lost 2 bases and J lost 4 bases. There are 15 residues in the CDR3.

V and J are TRBV30 and TRBJ1-3; 7 bases align to TRBD1. The CDR3 has 15 residues. Unmatched junction bases numbered 9, after V lost 5 bases and J lost 2 bases. CDR1 GTSNPN and CDR2 SVGIG come from the germline V gene (reference sequence). CDR3 nucleotides: TGTGCCTGGGATAAGAAGGGGGCGGCTGGAAACACCATATATTTT. It specifies CAWDKKGAAGNTIYF.

The V and J genes are TRBV3-1 (or the pseudogene TRBV3-2) and TRBJ1-3; D gene ambiguous. The CDR3 covers 15 residues. The germline V gene encodes CDR1 LGHDT and CDR2 YNNKEL (reference sequence). The V gene lost 2 bases and the J gene lost 0 bases, with 8 bases spanning the gap. CDR3 nucleotide sequence: TGTGCCAGCAGCCAAAACGCAGGCTCTGGAAACACCATATATTTT. Residues: CASSQNAGSGNTIYF.

V usage is TRBV7-2 and J usage is TRBJ1-2; D perhaps matches TRBD1 (6 bases). Trimming removed 4 bases at V and 4 bases at J, with 10 bases between. The CDR3 is made up of 13 amino acids. Germline V gene data show CDR1 as SGHTA and CDR2 as FQGNSA. As DNA, the CDR3 is TGTGCCAGCAGCTCTCAGGGGACCTATGGCTACACCTTC. Translating gives CASSSQGTYGYTF.

The genes are TRBV19 and TRBJ1-5, with D hard to call. Germline V gene lookup returns CDR1 LNHDA and CDR2 SQIVND (reference sequence). CDR3 length: 13 amino acids. V was cut by 0 bases and J by 6 bases, with 6 bases left in between. The CDR3 nucleotides are TGTGCCAGTAGTATAGAACGTGCTCAGCCCCAGCATTTT. Protein: CASSIERAQPQHF.

The V gene is TRBV5-1, the J gene TRBJ2-7; TRBD1 aligns across 8 bases. The CDR3 consists of 14 residues. Trimming removed 2 bases from V and 5 bases from J; junction bases left unmatched: 6. CDR1 and CDR2 (germline): SGHRS, YFSETQ. CDR3 sequence (DNA): TGCGCCAGCAGCTTAGCAGGGGGCATCGACGAGCAGTACTTC. Residues: CASSLAGGIDEQYF.

This chain links TRBV5-1 with TRBJ1-4, with 9 bases aligning to TRBD1. The germline CDR1 and CDR2 sequences are SGHRS and YFSETQ. The J segment lost 4 bases and the V segment lost 0 bases, leaving 1 base of the junction unmatched. This CDR3 is 15 amino acids long. In nucleotides, the CDR3 is TGCGCCAGCAGCTTGGCGACAGGGGGTAATGAAAAACTGTTTTTT. This codes for CASSLATGGNEKLFF.

The chain couples TRBV7-8 to TRBJ2-7, with 16 bases fitting TRBD2. Germline-derived CDR1 and CDR2 are SGHVS and FQNEAQ. The J segment lost 2 bases and the V segment lost 4 bases, leaving 8 bases of the junction unmatched. CDR3 length: 18 amino acids. CDR3 residues: CASSSPPGLAGGPYEQYF. The CDR3 coding sequence is TGTGCCAGCAGCTCCCCCCCGGGACTAGCGGGGGGGCCCTACGAGCAGTACTTC.

J is TRBJ1-1 and V is TRBV10-1; D is unclear. The CDR3 is 13 amino acids. Deletions cut 6 bases from V and 1 base from J, with 9 bases between. Germline assignment: CDR1 WNHNN and CDR2 SYGVQD (reference sequence). The CDR3 spells CASSPTANTEAFF. In nucleotides, the CDR3 is TGCGCCAGCAGCCCAACAGCGAACACTGAAGCTTTCTTT.

This clone appeared a single time. The genes are TRBV2 and TRBJ1-1; no clear D. There are 15 residues in the CDR3. Germline V gene data show CDR1 as SNHLY and CDR2 as FYNNEI. V was cut by 5 bases and J by 0 bases, with 13 bases left in between. The CDR3: CASSPGRPMNTEAFF. CDR3 DNA sequence: TGTGCCAGCAGTCCTGGCCGTCCTATGAACACTGAAGCTTTCTTT. The variable domain in full, completed from reference TRBV2 and TRBJ1-1, reads EPEVTQTPSHQVTQMGQEVILRCVPISNHLYFYWYRQILGQKVEFLVSFYNNEISEKSEIFDDQFSVERPDGSNFTLKIRSTKLEDSAMYFCASSPGRPMNTEAFFGQGTRLTVV.